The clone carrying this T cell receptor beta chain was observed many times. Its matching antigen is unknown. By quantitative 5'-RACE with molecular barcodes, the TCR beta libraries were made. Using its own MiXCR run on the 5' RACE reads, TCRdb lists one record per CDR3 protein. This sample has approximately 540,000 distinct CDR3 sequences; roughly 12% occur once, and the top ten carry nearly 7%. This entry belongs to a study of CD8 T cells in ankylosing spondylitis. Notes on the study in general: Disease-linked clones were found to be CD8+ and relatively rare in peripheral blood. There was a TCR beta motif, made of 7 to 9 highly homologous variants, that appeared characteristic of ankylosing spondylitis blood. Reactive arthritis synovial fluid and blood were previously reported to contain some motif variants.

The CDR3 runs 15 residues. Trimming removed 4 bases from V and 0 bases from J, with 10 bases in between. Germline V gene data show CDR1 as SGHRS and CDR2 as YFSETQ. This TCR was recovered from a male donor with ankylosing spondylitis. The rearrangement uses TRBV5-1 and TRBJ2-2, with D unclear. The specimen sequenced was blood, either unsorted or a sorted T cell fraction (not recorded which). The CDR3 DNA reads TGCGCCAGCAGCACCGTGGGTGCGAACACCGGGGAGCTGTTTTTT. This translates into CASSTVGANTGELFF.